The text below deals with one T cell receptor beta chain. What it recognizes is unknown. Produced via immunoSEQ multiplex PCR; TCRdb's table is partial and in-frame only. Of under 200,000 clones listed, roughly 89% are singletons. These data are taken from a study of cytomegalovirus exposure and HLA in healthy donors. Study findings and constraints: There were 150 to 200 TCR beta chains listed as cytomegalovirus-associated. Reports credit the classifier with highly specific, highly sensitive diagnosis of cytomegalovirus status.

CDR1 SGHNT and CDR2 YENEEA come from the germline V gene. This CDR3 spans 16 amino acids. V lost 1 base to trimming and J lost 1 base; unmatched junction nucleotides: 6. The chain combines TRBV11-3 with TRBJ2-5, with 7 nucleotides matching TRBD1. The TCR comes from a man aged 18 to 29 in good health and CMV-seropositive. The sample consisted of PBMCs. CDR3 in DNA: TGTGCCAGCAGCTTAGGGGCAGGGGGACCCCAAGAGACCCAGTACTTC. Amino acid sequence: CASSLGAGGPQETQYF.